The clone carrying this T cell receptor (beta chain) has more than one count but fewer than ten. These data are taken from a study of T cells after yellow fever vaccination. Looking at the study overall: With SMART-Seq v4 Ultra Low Input, the fractions containing low cell numbers were prepared.

Trimming shortened V by 8 bases and J by 2 bases, and 6 bases separated the two germline ends. In germline, CDR1 is MDHEN, CDR2 SYDVKM. The CDR3 has 12 residues. TCRdb independently ran MiXCR on the 5' RACE reads; one entry per CDR3 protein. The sample consists of hundreds of thousands of distinct CDR3 sequences, about 15% of them appearing once. The source is a man between 18 and 35 years old who received the YFV17D yellow fever vaccine. The sequences come from PBMCs, collected about 5 days after the first yellow fever vaccination. This sequence joins TRBV28 and TRBJ2-2, with D unclear. DNA for the CDR3: TGTGCCAGCGAGACCAACACCGGGGAGCTGTTTTTT. Translation: CASETNTGELFF.